These 31 T cell receptor beta chains share one sample of origin, sequenced in a study of Ad26.COV2.S vaccination and SARS-CoV-2 variants. The repertoire was sequenced with immunoSEQ multiplex PCR; TCRdb's copy has only in-frame clones and lacks some. The sample has just over 350,000 clones, about 91% seen once. The source was peripheral blood, collected after recovery from COVID-19. These receptor sequences come from a human donor who had recovered from COVID-19.

This clone is a singleton in its sample. This chain links TRBV9 with TRBJ1-1, with 7 bases that match TRBD1. V trimming: 3 bases; J trimming: 1 base; junction bases outside the gene matches: 6. This CDR3 region has 15 residues. Germline V CDR1 and CDR2: SGDLS, YYNGEE. CDR3 residues: CASSGKGTANTEAFF. The CDR3 coding sequence is TGTGCCAGCAGCGGCAAGGGGACAGCGAACACTGAAGCTTTCTTT.

This clone was seen just once. The V and J genes are TRBV9 and TRBJ2-3; 8 nucleotides line up with TRBD1. CDR1 is SGDLS and CDR2 is YYNGEE in the germline V gene. The J segment lost 0 bases and the V segment lost 3 bases, leaving 3 bases of the junction unmatched. The CDR3 consists of 15 residues. CDR3 region: CASSAGQASTDTQYF. The CDR3 DNA is TGTGCCAGCAGCGCGGGACAGGCGAGCACAGATACGCAGTATTTT.

This rearrangement joins TRBV10-2 to TRBJ1-1; D unresolved. The CDR3 runs to 13 residues. The ends were cut back, 3 bases at V and 4 bases at J, with 9 bases in the middle. Germline lookup yields CDR1 WSHSY and CDR2 SAAADI. The CDR3 DNA reads TGCGCCAGCAGTGAAGGGCCGGGCACTGAAGCTTTCTTT. Translated: CASSEGPGTEAFF.

The V and J genes are TRBV5-8 and TRBJ1-6; weak D call: TRBD1 (5 bases). The CDR3 is made up of 16 amino acids. Deletions cut 5 bases from V and 0 bases from J, with 12 bases between. Germline V gene data show CDR1 as SGHTS and CDR2 as YDEGEE. The CDR3 reads CASSDTGSSYNSPLHF. In DNA form, the CDR3 reads TGTGCCAGCAGTGACACAGGAAGCTCCTATAATTCACCCCTCCACTTT. The full variable domain, in which reference TRBV5-8 and TRBJ1-6 provide the parts outside the CDR3, is EAGVTQSPTHLIKTRGQQATLRCSPISGHTSVYWYQQALGLGLQFLLWYDEGEERNRGNFPPRFSGRQFPNYSSELNVNALELEDSALYLCASSDTGSSYNSPLHFGNGTRLTVT.

The chain's CDR3 is CASSFEGYGYTF. The CDR3 DNA reads as TGTGCCAGCAGTTTCGAGGGCTATGGCTACACCTTC. The rearrangement uses TRBV12-3 or TRBV12-4 and TRBJ1-2; D is ambiguous. V was shortened by 3 bases and J by 4 bases, with 6 bases between the two germline ends. There are 12 residues in the CDR3.

The chain is built from TRBV9 and TRBJ2-3; no firm D call. This CDR3 has 14 residues. V gave up 2 bases and J gave up 2 bases, with 9 bases separating them. The germline V gene encodes CDR1 SGDLS and CDR2 YYNGEE. CDR3 amino acids: CASSVSKNTDTQYF. CDR3 DNA: TGTGCCAGCAGCGTTTCGAAAAACACAGATACGCAGTATTTT.

The chain has TRBV7-2 and TRBJ1-5; a possible D gene is TRBD1 (6 bases). V shed 4 bases and J shed 6 bases, with 10 bases lying between them. CDR3 length: 13 amino acids. Germline V gives CDR1 SGHTA, CDR2 FQGNSA. CDR3: CASSSPQGQPQHF. The CDR3 nucleotides are TGTGCCAGCAGCTCCCCACAGGGTCAGCCCCAGCATTTT.

The chain joins TRBV11-2 to TRBJ2-3; maybe TRBD2 (6 bases). Germline V gene lookup returns CDR1 SGHAT and CDR2 FQNNGV. This CDR3 spans 18 amino acids. Trimming pared 4 bases from V and 1 base from J, leaving 21 bases between. The CDR3 region is CASSSIGTRTGGTDTQYF. Here the CDR3 DNA reads TGTGCCAGCAGCTCGATTGGGACTCGTACGGGGGGCACAGATACGCAGTATTTT.

This chain uses TRBV5-5 with TRBJ1-4; 7 nucleotides agree with TRBD1. CDR3 length equals 14 residues. Germline CDR1 reads SGHKS; CDR2 reads YYEKEE (reference sequence). Trimming removed 3 bases from V and 3 bases from J; junction bases left unmatched: 2. The CDR3 region is CASSWGQSNEKLFF. DNA of the CDR3: TGTGCCAGCAGCTGGGGACAGTCTAATGAAAAACTGTTTTTT.

V gene TRBV7-7 combines with J gene TRBJ2-5; D is unresolved. CDR1 and CDR2 (germline): SSHAT, FNYEAQ (reference sequence). The CDR3 is 15 amino acids. Deletions cut 0 bases from V and 5 bases from J, with 13 bases between. CDR3 in DNA: TGTGCCAGCAGCTTAGCGGTGGCTTCCAAGGAGACCCAGTACTTC. Residues: CASSLAVASKETQYF. The full variable domain, its missing parts supplied by reference TRBV7-7 and TRBJ2-5, is GAGVSQSPRYKVTKRGQDVTLRCDPISSHATLYWYQQALGQGPEFLTYFNYEAQPDKSGLPSDRFSAERPEGSISTLTIQRTEQRDSAMYRCASSLAVASKETQYFGPGTRLLVL.

In this sample, this clone turned up a few times. The junction departs from germline at one end; a sequencing error may be responsible. The chain combines TRBV7-7 with TRBJ2-1; TRBD2 matches at 7 bases. This CDR3 spans 15 amino acids. Looked up from germline, CDR1 is SSHAT and CDR2 is FNYEAQ (reference sequence). The CDR3 DNA reads as TGTGCTAGCAGCCCCGGGGGGTCAGCCTACAATGAGCAGTTCTTC. Translating it yields CASSPGGSAYNEQFF. Full variable domain (outside the CDR3, taken from reference TRBV7-7 and TRBJ2-1): GAGVSQSPRYKVTKRGQDVTLRCDPISSHATLYWYQQALGQGPEFLTYFNYEAQPDKSGLPSDRFSAERPEGSISTLTIQRTEQRDSAMYRCASSPGGSAYNEQFFGPGTRLTVL.

The V gene is TRBV3-1 (or the pseudogene TRBV3-2), the J gene TRBJ2-2, with unresolved D. The V gene's germline CDR1 is LGHDT and CDR2 YNNKEL (reference sequence). The V gene lost 6 bases and the J gene lost 3 bases, with 8 bases spanning the gap. The CDR3 consists of 13 residues. Written as DNA, the CDR3 is TGTGCCAGCAGTCTAACCTACACCGGGGAGCTGTTTTTT. It specifies CASSLTYTGELFF.

The V gene is TRBV6-5, the J gene TRBJ1-2, with D unclear. CDR3 length equals 13 residues. Deletions cut 3 bases from V and 5 bases from J, with 10 bases between. CDR1 and CDR2 (germline): MNHEY, SVGAGI. The CDR3 spells CASSYGHQYGYTF. CDR3 nucleotide sequence: TGTGCCAGCAGTTATGGGCATCAGTATGGCTACACCTTC.

V and J are TRBV12-3 or TRBV12-4 and TRBJ2-5; D is perhaps TRBD1 or TRBD2 (5 bases each). The ends were cut back, 9 bases at V and 7 bases at J, with 15 bases in the middle. The CDR3 length is 12 residues. CDR3 in amino acids: CASKGTQVTQYF. In nucleotides, the CDR3 is TGTGCCAGTAAGGGGACCCAGGTGACCCAGTACTTC.

The rearrangement links TRBV6-2 or TRBV6-3 to TRBJ1-5; D is undetermined. The CDR3 totals 14 residues. Per the germline V gene, CDR1 is MNHEY and CDR2 is SVGEGT. V lost 1 base to trimming and J lost 1 base, with 5 bases between them. CDR3 protein: CASSYFDSNQPQHF. The CDR3 DNA follows: TGTGCCAGCAGTTACTTTGACAGCAATCAGCCCCAGCATTTT.

The CDR3 region is CAISDRVGTDTQYF. The DNA for the CDR3 is TGTGCCATCAGTGATAGGGTAGGCACAGATACGCAGTATTTT. The chain has TRBV10-3 and TRBJ2-3; no reliable D call. This CDR3 has 14 amino acids. Trimming cost V 3 bases and J 1 base, with 8 bases left between them. Germline-derived CDR1 and CDR2 are ENHRY and SYGVKD.

CDR3 loop: CASSSAGGERDEAFF. DNA for the CDR3: TGTGCCAGCAGCTCGGCGGGGGGAGAGAGGGATGAAGCTTTCTTT. The V gene is TRBV7-9, the J gene TRBJ1-1; the D gene is possibly TRBD1 (5 bases). Trimming shortened V by 4 bases and J by 7 bases, and 19 bases separated the two germline ends. The CDR3 runs 15 residues. CDR1 is SEHNR, CDR2 FQNEAQ, per germline (reference sequence).

The rearrangement links TRBV15 to TRBJ2-2; 7 bases fit TRBD2. This CDR3 spans 16 amino acids. CDR1 LNHNV and CDR2 YYDKDF come from the germline V gene (reference sequence). J lost 4 bases, V lost 3 bases, and 8 bases had no gene match. The DNA of the CDR3 is TGTGCCACCAGCAGGGGAGGGTGGGTCGGCACCGGGGAGCTGTTTTTT. Protein product: CATSRGGWVGTGELFF.

This sequence joins TRBV5-6 and TRBJ1-2; tentatively, D is TRBD1 (5 bases). CDR1 is SGHDT and CDR2 is YYEEEE in the germline V gene. The V end lost 3 bases, the J end lost 4 bases, and 22 bases lay between the germline ends. The CDR3 is 17 amino acids. CDR3 coding DNA: TGTGCCAGCAGCTACACATCGATCAGGGTACCTACCTATGGCTACACCTTC. Encoded protein: CASSYTSIRVPTYGYTF.

The chain uses TRBV11-1 and TRBJ2-2; D is perhaps TRBD2 (6 bases). In germline, CDR1 is SGHAT, CDR2 FQDESV (reference sequence). V lost 0 bases and J lost 0, with 11 bases in between. The CDR3 consists of 17 residues. The chain's CDR3 is CASSLAFGGTNTGELFF. The CDR3, as DNA: TGTGCCAGCAGCTTAGCGTTTGGCGGGACGAACACCGGGGAGCTGTTTTTT.

The chain links TRBV27 to TRBJ1-4, with no clear D. This CDR3 region has 12 residues. CDR1 and CDR2 (germline): MNHEY, SMNVEV (reference sequence). With 6 bases removed from V and 5 bases from J, the gap between germline ends came to 7 bases. DNA of the CDR3: TGTGCCAGCAGGGATGCGAATGAAAAACTGTTTTTT. Protein sequence: CASRDANEKLFF.

V is TRBV5-8 and J is TRBJ1-1, with 7 bases identical to TRBD1. J gave up 1 base and V 3 bases, and 3 bases lay outside the gene matches. Germline V gene lookup returns CDR1 SGHTS and CDR2 YDEGEE. This CDR3 is built from 14 residues. The CDR3 loop is CASSWGQQNTEAFF. In DNA, the CDR3 is TGTGCCAGCAGCTGGGGACAGCAGAACACTGAAGCTTTCTTT.

V gene TRBV4-1 combines with J gene TRBJ1-5; D is possibly TRBD1 (6 bases). The germline CDR1 and CDR2 sequences are MGHRA and YSYEKL. The V end was cut by 1 base, the J end by 2 bases, with 12 bases between. CDR3 size: 16 residues. The chain's CDR3 is CASSQVGGHGNQPQHF. The CDR3 DNA follows: TGCGCCAGCAGCCAAGTCGGGGGGCACGGCAATCAGCCCCAGCATTTT.

V usage is TRBV27 and J usage is TRBJ2-7; D unresolved. V was shortened by 3 bases and J by 3 bases, with 12 bases between the two germline ends. The CDR3 contains 14 residues. In germline, CDR1 is MNHEY, CDR2 SMNVEV (reference sequence). Here the CDR3 reads CASSFESVGYEQYF. The DNA for the CDR3 is TGTGCCAGCAGTTTCGAATCCGTCGGCTACGAGCAGTACTTC.

The chain recombines TRBV7-6 with TRBJ1-1, with 9 bases aligning to TRBD1. The CDR3 contains 15 residues. V lost 5 bases, J lost 2 bases, and 6 bases stayed unmatched. The germline V gene encodes CDR1 SGHVS and CDR2 FNYEAQ. The chain's CDR3 is CASSLRTGANTEAFF. The CDR3 region has the DNA TGTGCCAGCAGCCTCCGGACAGGGGCAAACACTGAAGCTTTCTTT.

The chain is built from TRBV5-1 and TRBJ2-6; D is perhaps TRBD1 (6 bases). V was cut by 7 bases and J by 4 bases, with 12 bases left in between. This CDR3 is built from 14 residues. In germline, CDR1 is SGHRS, CDR2 YFSETQ. CDR3 loop: CASLAGDGANVLTF. CDR3 coding DNA: TGCGCCAGCCTAGCAGGGGACGGGGCCAACGTCCTGACTTTC.

This rearrangement joins TRBV5-6 to TRBJ1-1; D is perhaps TRBD1 (5 bases). The ends were cut back, 1 base at V and 4 bases at J, with 17 bases in the middle. The germline V gene has CDR1 SGHDT and CDR2 YYEEEE. This CDR3 comprises 16 residues. The DNA of the CDR3 is TGTGCCAGCAGCTTGAGGGACCGCCCTCGGGGCACTGAAGCTTTCTTT. It codes for CASSLRDRPRGTEAFF.

Comments on this clone: This CDR3 is also generated by other DNA sequences in the sample. The chain joins TRBV11-2 to TRBJ2-3; D is ambiguous. The CDR3 consists of 12 residues. Per the germline V gene, CDR1 is SGHAT and CDR2 is FQNNGV. The V end lost 5 bases, the J end lost 2 bases, and 5 bases lay between the germline ends. CDR3 DNA sequence: TGTGCCAGCAGCCCCTCCACAGATACGCAGTATTTT. This sequence encodes CASSPSTDTQYF. Variable domain in full (rest from reference TRBV11-2 and TRBJ2-3): EAGVAQSPRYKIIEKRQSVAFWCNPISGHATLYWYQQILGQGPKLLIQFQNNGVVDDSQLPKDRFSAERLKGVDSTLKIQPAKLEDSAVYLCASSPSTDTQYFGPGTRLTVL.

This clone turned up a few times. The rearrangement uses TRBV19 and TRBJ1-5; D is unclear. The CDR3 is made up of 15 amino acids. Trimming stripped 3 bases from V and 1 base from J, with 10 bases between. From germline, CDR1 is LNHDA and CDR2 SQIVND (reference sequence). The CDR3 spells CASSISGGSNQPQHF. CDR3 nucleotide sequence: TGTGCCAGTAGTATTTCGGGCGGCAGCAATCAGCCCCAGCATTTT.

CDR3 in amino acids: CASNGGSLYGYTF. In nucleotides, the CDR3 is TGTGCCAGTAACGGGGGGAGCTTGTATGGCTACACCTTC. The chain combines TRBV19 with TRBJ1-2; D perhaps matches TRBD1 (5 bases). The CDR3 runs to 13 residues. With 7 bases removed from V and 5 bases from J, the gap between germline ends came to 14 bases. Germline V gene data show CDR1 as LNHDA and CDR2 as SQIVND (reference sequence).

For the CDR3, the DNA is TGTGCCAGCTCCAATTATCTTAGCACAGATACGCAGTATTTT. Translation gives CASSNYLSTDTQYF. The chain recombines TRBV2 with TRBJ2-3, with no clear D. Germline CDR1 is SNHLY and CDR2 is FYNNEI. The CDR3 extends over 14 amino acids. With 8 bases removed from V and 0 bases from J, the gap between germline ends came to 12 bases.